What follows are 26 T cell receptor beta chains derived from one specimen sequenced in a study of T cells expressing NK-cell markers. Each CDR3 protein gets one entry in TCRdb, which reprocessed the 5' RACE reads and gives no DNA. Found here are a few hundred thousand distinct CDR3 sequences; the top ten clones hold approximately 0.39%. The specimen sequenced was blood T cells: a sorted CD56 or NKG2C T cell subset, CD4+ or CD8+ T cells, or bulk PBMC T cells (not recorded which). The origin of the receptors is a man younger than 30 in good health.

The J gene is TRBJ1-2, the V gene TRBV6-6; TCRdb's D call, TRBD1, is unchecked because there is no DNA. Looked up from germline, CDR1 is MNHNY and CDR2 is SVGAGI (reference sequence). CDR3 length equals 15 residues. The CDR3 reads CASTTRGASNYGYTF.

This chain links TRBV27 with TRBJ2-1; there is no DNA to check the TCRdb D call of TRBD2. Germline V gene data show CDR1 as MNHEY and CDR2 as SMNVEV (reference sequence). This CDR3 region has 15 residues. The CDR3 loop reads CASSPRLAGINEQFF.

The chain employs TRBV12-3 or TRBV12-4 and TRBJ2-3. This CDR3 has 16 amino acids. The CDR3 here is CASSLFGGLATDTQYF.

The chain has TRBV12-3 or TRBV12-4 and TRBJ2-7; TCRdb gives TRBD1 as the D gene, but with no DNA this cannot be confirmed. This CDR3 contains 14 residues. CDR3 in amino acids: CASSSGTATYEQYF.

The chain uses TRBV6-5 and TRBJ2-1; TCRdb indicates TRBD2, and absent DNA this call remains unverified. In germline, CDR1 is MNHEY, CDR2 SVGAGI. This CDR3 spans 17 amino acids. The CDR3 is CASSYSNRGLAGDEQFF.

This chain uses TRBV19 with TRBJ2-3; TCRdb designates TRBD1, a call that cannot be tested without DNA. This CDR3 region has 14 residues. Germline V CDR1 and CDR2: LNHDA, SQIVND (reference sequence). CDR3 loop: CASIDGGTGDTQYF.

This chain joins TRBV20-1 and TRBJ2-1; lacking DNA, the TRBD2 call made by TCRdb goes unchecked. This CDR3 is 19 amino acids long. The germline CDR1 and CDR2 sequences are DFQATT and SNEGSKA (reference sequence). CDR3 residues: CSARRRDTSGGDSYNEQFF.

This chain joins TRBV23-1 and TRBJ2-4; TCRdb picks TRBD1, but there is no DNA to check that call. TRBV23-1 is sorted into the ORF group, with uncertain function. The CDR3 extends over 18 amino acids. The CDR3 protein is CASSQKGQAFLAKNIQYF.

The V call is TRBV11-2, the J call TRBJ1-4; TCRdb's D gene call, TRBD1, goes unchecked for lack of DNA. Germline V CDR1 and CDR2: SGHAT, FQNNGV. CDR3 length equals 15 residues. CDR3: CASSLGDRVNEKLFF. The variable domain in full, with the rest retrieved from reference TRBV11-2 and TRBJ1-4, is EAGVAQSPRYKIIEKRQSVAFWCNPISGHATLYWYQQILGQGPKLLIQFQNNGVVDDSQLPKDRFSAERLKGVDSTLKIQPAKLEDSAVYLCASSLGDRVNEKLFFGSGTQLSVL.

The chain combines TRBV20-1 with TRBJ2-1. The CDR3 is 13 residues long. The V gene's germline CDR1 is DFQATT and CDR2 SNEGSKA (reference sequence). The CDR3 reads CSASSVPPYEQFF.

The chain couples TRBV10-3 to TRBJ2-3; the TCRdb call, TRBD2, lacks DNA for checking. CDR1 and CDR2 (germline): ENHRY, SYGVKD. CDR3 length: 12 amino acids. The CDR3 loop is CAIAGMADTQYF.

This chain connects TRBV28 to TRBJ1-5; the D call of TRBD1 rests on TCRdb alone, since no DNA is present to check it. The length of the CDR3 is 15 residues. The germline gives CDR1 MDHEN, CDR2 SYDVKM. The CDR3 spells CASSTPGQGGRPQHF.

The rearrangement uses TRBV5-1 and TRBJ2-2; lacking DNA, the TRBD1 call made by TCRdb goes unchecked. The CDR3 runs to 16 residues. The germline V gene encodes CDR1 SGHRS and CDR2 YFSETQ. CDR3 region: CASSRQGFVDTGELFF.

This chain uses TRBV10-3 with TRBJ2-2. Germline lookup yields CDR1 ENHRY and CDR2 SYGVKD. The CDR3 totals 15 residues. CDR3 sequence reads: CAISGGLADTGELFF.

The chain carries TRBV4-3 and TRBJ2-1; there is no DNA to check the TCRdb D call of TRBD2. CDR3 length equals 16 residues. Germline V gene data show CDR1 as LGHNA and CDR2 as YSLEER. The CDR3 protein is CASSHKGASGSGEQFF.

The J gene is TRBJ1-5, the V gene TRBV10-1; TCRdb gives TRBD1 as the D gene, but with no DNA this cannot be confirmed. There are 14 residues in the CDR3. Germline CDR1 is WNHNN and CDR2 is SYGVQD (reference sequence). CDR3 amino acids: CASSGRGMRQPQHF.

This chain uses TRBV30 with TRBJ2-1; the D call from TCRdb, TRBD1, cannot be confirmed without DNA. The length of the CDR3 is 13 residues. CDR1 and CDR2 (germline): GTSNPN, SVGIG (reference sequence). CDR3 region: CAWTKNNPPDRFF.

CDR3 sequence reads: CASTPRGGFDTGELFF. The chain has TRBV18 and TRBJ2-2. Germline lookup yields CDR1 KGHSH and CDR2 LQKENI. CDR3 length: 16 residues.

CDR3 sequence reads: CASSPRPSGYGYTF. The rearrangement links TRBV27 to TRBJ1-2. Germline V gives CDR1 MNHEY, CDR2 SMNVEV (reference sequence). The CDR3 loop spans 14 amino acids.

The chain carries TRBV7-8 and TRBJ2-1; TCRdb calls TRBD1, which cannot be checked without DNA. Germline lookup yields CDR1 SGHVS and CDR2 FQNEAQ. The CDR3 consists of 13 residues. CDR3 sequence: CASSSGTGGEQFF. The full variable domain, rest sourced from reference TRBV7-8 and TRBJ2-1, is GAGVSQSPRYKVAKRGQDVALRCDPISGHVSLFWYQQALGQGPEFLTYFQNEAQLDKSGLPSDRFFAERPEGSVSTLKIQRTQQEDSAVYLCASSSGTGGEQFFGPGTRLTVL.

V usage is TRBV12-3 or TRBV12-4 and J usage is TRBJ2-1; TCRdb proposes TRBD1, but this gene call is untestable without DNA. The CDR3 length is 15 residues. CDR3 in amino acids: CASSSREGSYNEQFF.

This sequence joins TRBV29-1 and TRBJ2-1; the D call of TRBD2 rests on TCRdb alone, since no DNA is present to check it. CDR3 length: 11 residues. The germline gives CDR1 SQVTM, CDR2 ANQGSEA. CDR3 region: CSPKGRGEQFF.

V gene TRBV6-5 combines with J gene TRBJ2-7. This CDR3 comprises 14 residues. Germline assignment: CDR1 MNHEY and CDR2 SVGAGI. The CDR3 sequence: CASSYTDQSYEQYF.

The CDR3 sequence: CAWRTLTDTQYF. The rearrangement joins TRBV30 to TRBJ2-3. This CDR3 has 12 residues. Per germline, CDR1 GTSNPN and CDR2 SVGIG (reference sequence).

The chain is built from TRBV20-1 and TRBJ2-1; with no DNA, the TCRdb D assignment of TRBD1 cannot be verified. CDR1 is DFQATT, CDR2 SNEGSKA, per germline (reference sequence). The length of the CDR3 is 15 residues. The CDR3 loop reads CSADRTGESYNEQFF.

The chain joins TRBV5-1 to TRBJ2-2; TCRdb returns TRBD1, unconfirmable since there is no DNA. The CDR3 totals 15 residues. Per germline, CDR1 SGHRS and CDR2 YFSETQ. CDR3 residues: CASSLGQEITGELFF.